This entry lists 32 T cell receptor beta chains sequenced from one sample in a study of cytomegalovirus exposure and HLA in healthy donors. TCRdb's table, derived via immunoSEQ multiplex PCR, lists solely in-frame clones and lacks some. Here the sample spans just under 150,000 clones, around 90% being singletons. The sequencing sample was made of PBMCs. All receptors come from a man between 18 and 29 years old in good health and CMV-seropositive.

CDR3 amino acids: CASSYPDYGYTF. The CDR3 DNA is TGTGCCAGCAGTTACCCGGACTATGGCTACACCTTC. V usage is TRBV6-6 and J usage is TRBJ1-2; D ambiguous. V shed 2 bases and J shed 3 bases, with 4 bases lying between them. CDR3 length: 12 residues. From germline, CDR1 is MNHNY and CDR2 SVGAGI (reference sequence).

The chain employs TRBV14 and TRBJ2-7, with D possibly TRBD1 on 6 matching bases. Germline V gene data show CDR1 as SGHDN and CDR2 as FVKESK. Trimming left V 4 bases short and J 3 bases short, with 13 bases between. There are 14 residues in the CDR3. The CDR3 reads CASSPTRDNYEQYF. The CDR3 DNA reads TGTGCCAGCAGCCCAACCCGGGACAACTACGAGCAGTACTTC.

This clone has only one observation. The chain couples TRBV4-2 to TRBJ2-1; 7 bases are shared with TRBD2. Germline CDR1 reads LGHNA; CDR2 reads YNFKEQ. Trimming removed 3 bases from V and 6 bases from J; junction bases left unmatched: 20. This CDR3 comprises 19 residues. This CDR3 reads CASSHAPLFSAGEGNEQFF. The DNA of the CDR3 is TGTGCCAGCAGCCACGCACCTCTTTTCAGCGCGGGGGAAGGCAATGAGCAGTTCTTC.

The CDR3 bases are TGTGCCAGCTCACTTACGACAGCGTCTGTCCCTAACTATGGCTACACCTTC. Protein sequence: CASSLTTASVPNYGYTF. V usage is TRBV18 and J usage is TRBJ1-2; D may be TRBD1 (5 bases). V lost 4 bases to trimming and J lost 0 bases, with 18 bases between them. Germline V CDR1 and CDR2: KGHSH, LQKENI. CDR3 length equals 17 residues.

V usage is TRBV29-1 and J usage is TRBJ2-1, with TRBD2 matching 7 bases. The CDR3 has 15 amino acids. After removal of 4 bases from V and 7 bases from J, the junction contained 13 bases not matched to a gene. From germline, CDR1 is SQVTM and CDR2 ANQGSEA. The CDR3 DNA reads as TGCAGCGTTGCCACATATCGGCGGGAGAGTAATGAGCAGTTCTTC. It yields the protein CSVATYRRESNEQFF.

The V call is TRBV7-9, the J call TRBJ1-1; D is ambiguous. In germline, CDR1 is SEHNR, CDR2 FQNEAQ (reference sequence). V lost 5 bases to trimming and J lost 4 bases, with 14 bases between them. The CDR3 covers 14 residues. CDR3 loop: CASSTTEEGTEAFF. Written as DNA, the CDR3 is TGTGCCAGCAGCACAACGGAGGAAGGCACTGAAGCTTTCTTT.

The rearrangement links TRBV7-2 to TRBJ1-1; D gene uncertain. The V and J ends lost 1 base and 7 bases respectively, with 4 bases between them. From germline, CDR1 is SGHTA and CDR2 FQGNSA. This CDR3 has 11 amino acids. CDR3 nucleotides: TGTGCCAGCAGCTTAGGCGGTGAAGCTTTCTTT. Protein: CASSLGGEAFF.

This chain joins TRBV28 and TRBJ1-1, with D perhaps matching TRBD1 (5 bases). The CDR3 totals 14 residues. Germline assignment: CDR1 MDHEN and CDR2 SYDVKM. V lost 3 bases, J lost 4 bases, and 12 bases lay in between. This chain's CDR3 is CASSLGQSGTEAFF. The CDR3 DNA reads TGTGCCAGCAGTTTGGGGCAGTCGGGCACTGAAGCTTTCTTT.

The chain employs TRBV5-4 and TRBJ1-6; possibly TRBD1 for D (5 bases). The CDR3 has 13 amino acids. V was clipped by 9 bases and J by 4 bases, with 11 bases between them. Germline CDR1 and CDR2: SGHNT and YYREEE (reference sequence). The CDR3 here is CAMSQGYNSPLHF. Here the CDR3 DNA reads TGTGCCATGTCTCAGGGATATAATTCACCCCTCCACTTT.

The chain has TRBV5-1 and TRBJ1-1; 9 bases align to TRBD1. J lost 0 bases, V lost 3 bases, and 6 bases had no gene match. The CDR3 totals 16 residues. Germline CDR1 reads SGHRS; CDR2 reads YFSETQ. CDR3 in amino acids: CASSSGQGSMNTEAFF. The DNA for the CDR3 is TGCGCCAGCAGCTCCGGACAGGGGTCCATGAACACTGAAGCTTTCTTT.

The chain joins TRBV9 to TRBJ2-1; TRBD1 is a possible D gene (5 bases). The V end was cut by 0 bases, the J end by 3 bases, with 10 bases between. Germline V gene lookup returns CDR1 SGDLS and CDR2 YYNGEE. The CDR3 sequence is 15 residues long. Here the CDR3 DNA reads TGTGCCAGCAGCGTAGCAGGACAAAGCTACAATGAGCAGTTCTTC. Translating gives CASSVAGQSYNEQFF.

Here the CDR3 DNA reads TGTGCCAGCAGTTGGTCTAGCGGGGGAACCTACGAGCAGTACTTC. Protein: CASSWSSGGTYEQYF. The gene calls are TRBV6-5 and TRBJ2-7; 10 bases are a match to TRBD2. CDR1 and CDR2 (germline): MNHEY, SVGAGI. This CDR3 has 15 amino acids. J was trimmed by 2 bases and V by 4 bases; bases with no gene match: 5.

The chain joins TRBV2 to TRBJ2-3; D possibly corresponds to TRBD1 (6 bases). Between the trimmed V and J ends, which lost 8 bases and 3 bases, there was a span of 18 bases. Germline CDR1 SNHLY, CDR2 FYNNEI. The CDR3 totals 15 residues. This chain's CDR3 is CASWGRGGGTDTQYF. DNA for the CDR3: TGTGCCAGCTGGGGCAGGGGTGGGGGTACAGATACGCAGTATTTT.

The chain links TRBV29-1 to TRBJ2-3; D may be TRBD2 (7 bases). Germline-derived CDR1 and CDR2 are SQVTM and ANQGSEA. CDR3 length: 15 amino acids. V lost 8 bases, J lost 4 bases, and 22 bases lay in between. The CDR3 here is CSLRGGEWVADTQYF. The CDR3 DNA sequence: TGCAGCCTGAGGGGGGGGGAATGGGTTGCAGATACGCAGTATTTT.

The V gene is TRBV9, the J gene TRBJ1-2; D is unclear. The germline gives CDR1 SGDLS, CDR2 YYNGEE. Trimming took off 0 bases at V and 7 bases at J, with 10 bases between the two ends. The CDR3 has 13 amino acids. The CDR3 spells CASSVGTTLGYTF. The CDR3 DNA follows: TGTGCCAGCAGCGTAGGGACTACCCTTGGCTACACCTTC. The full variable domain, rest sourced from reference TRBV9 and TRBJ1-2, is DSGVTQTPKHLITATGQRVTLRCSPRSGDLSVYWYQQSLDQGLQFLIQYYNGEERAKGNILERFSAQQFPDLHSELNLSSLELGDSALYFCASSVGTTLGYTFGSGTRLTVV.

About this clone itself: One end of the junction does not line up with germline, which may come from a read error. The chain has TRBV6-5 and TRBJ2-1; TRBD2 aligns across 12 bases. CDR1 is MNHEY and CDR2 is SVGAGI in the germline V gene. The CDR3 covers 14 residues. CDR3 amino acids: CASSYSLTSGSRLF. The CDR3 DNA reads TGTGCCAGCAGTTACTCGTTGACTAGCGGGAGTCGCCTCTTC.

This clone has only one observation. The V and J genes are TRBV15 and TRBJ2-7; 7 bases are a match to TRBD2. Germline CDR1 is LNHNV and CDR2 is YYDKDF (reference sequence). The CDR3 is 13 residues long. Trimming cost V 5 bases and J 5 bases; bases outside gene matches: 6. CDR3 in DNA: TGTGCCACCAGCGGACCTCGGGAGGACGAGCAGTACTTC. This gives the protein CATSGPREDEQYF.

About this clone itself: Additional DNA sequences in this sample encode the identical CDR3. The DNA for the CDR3 is TGCGCCAGCAGCCCAGGGCAGGGGGGGAACACTGAAGCTTTCTTT. Protein: CASSPGQGGNTEAFF. The chain couples TRBV4-1 to TRBJ1-1; TRBD1 agrees at 7 bases. Germline V lookup: CDR1 MGHRA, CDR2 YSYEKL. The trim removed 4 bases at V and 1 base at J, leaving 6 bases unmatched. The CDR3 loop spans 15 amino acids.

This clone was recorded only once. The V gene is TRBV9, the J gene TRBJ1-2; D not resolved. V lost 0 bases and J lost 8, with 11 bases in between. The CDR3 is 13 amino acids. Germline lookup yields CDR1 SGDLS and CDR2 YYNGEE. DNA of the CDR3: TGTGCCAGCAGCGTAGCAGGAGGGCGCGGCTACACCTTC. It yields the protein CASSVAGGRGYTF. The full variable domain, completed using reference TRBV9 and TRBJ1-2, is DSGVTQTPKHLITATGQRVTLRCSPRSGDLSVYWYQQSLDQGLQFLIQYYNGEERAKGNILERFSAQQFPDLHSELNLSSLELGDSALYFCASSVAGGRGYTFGSGTRLTVV.

V is TRBV11-2 and J is TRBJ2-1; 15 bases match TRBD2. The CDR3 runs 16 residues. CDR1 is SGHAT and CDR2 is FQNNGV in the germline V gene. The V and J ends lost 5 bases and 8 bases, in that order; junction bases with no gene match: 7. The CDR3 here is CASSKGTSGGFYEQFF. Here the CDR3 DNA reads TGTGCCAGCAGCAAAGGGACTAGCGGGGGGTTCTATGAGCAGTTCTTC.

The chain links TRBV5-6 to TRBJ2-7; 7 nucleotides match TRBD1. The J segment lost 3 bases and the V segment lost 4 bases, leaving 4 bases of the junction unmatched. CDR1 and CDR2 (germline): SGHDT, YYEEEE. The CDR3 consists of 13 residues. The CDR3 DNA reads as TGTGCCAGCAGCATGGGACAGCTCTACGAGCAGTACTTC. It translates to CASSMGQLYEQYF.

This clone came up once. The chain joins TRBV9 to TRBJ1-1; 7 nucleotides agree with TRBD1. This CDR3 contains 15 residues. J gave up 2 bases and V 3 bases, and 7 bases lay outside the gene matches. Germline V lookup: CDR1 SGDLS, CDR2 YYNGEE. The CDR3 DNA follows: TGTGCCAGCAGCGCTATACAGGGGCTCAACACTGAAGCTTTCTTT. Translated, it gives CASSAIQGLNTEAFF.

The chain employs TRBV4-1 and TRBJ1-3; 7 bases match TRBD1. Germline values: CDR1 MGHRA, CDR2 YSYEKL. The V segment lost 1 base and the J segment 0 bases; nucleotides outside the gene matches: 6. This CDR3 has 17 residues. This CDR3 reads CASSQGAGGISGNTIYF. In DNA form, the CDR3 reads TGCGCCAGCAGCCAAGGCGCAGGGGGTATCTCTGGAAACACCATATATTTT.

The chain couples TRBV5-6 to TRBJ2-3, with D tentatively TRBD1 (5 bases). CDR1 and CDR2 (germline): SGHDT, YYEEEE. Trimming cost V 4 bases and J 0 bases, with 18 bases left between them. The length of the CDR3 is 17 residues. CDR3 sequence reads: CASSRPLIAGSTDTQYF. For the CDR3, the DNA is TGTGCCAGCAGCCGCCCTCTTATCGCAGGGAGCACAGATACGCAGTATTTT.

This clone was observed a handful of times. The rearrangement uses TRBV7-9 and TRBJ1-2; 8 nucleotides align to TRBD1. V shed 6 bases and J 3 bases; nucleotides not matched to a gene: 3. This CDR3 is built from 13 residues. Germline values: CDR1 SEHNR, CDR2 FQNEAQ (reference sequence). CDR3: CASRPGQDYGYTF. CDR3 in DNA: TGTGCCAGCAGGCCGGGACAGGACTATGGCTACACCTTC.

This clone has only one observation. The chain couples TRBV7-5 to TRBJ2-5; TRBD2 reflects the table's D call only, with no check against the DNA. TRBV7-5 is marked as a pseudogene. This CDR3 region has 14 residues. CDR3 nucleotides: TGTGCCAGAAGTCCCCGGTCGGGCCAAGAGACCCAGTACTTC. This encodes CARSPRSGQETQYF.

The rearrangement joins TRBV19 to TRBJ1-1; the match to TRBD1 covers 10 bases. CDR1 is LNHDA, CDR2 SQIVND, per germline (reference sequence). CDR3 length: 15 amino acids. The V and J ends lost 5 bases and 5 bases, in that order; junction bases with no gene match: 8. CDR3 coding DNA: TGTGCCAGTAGTCCCGGGACAGGGGTAGGGACTGAAGCTTTCTTT. Its translation is CASSPGTGVGTEAFF. Full variable domain (missing parts from reference TRBV19 and TRBJ1-1): DGGITQSPKYLFRKEGQNVTLSCEQNLNHDAMYWYRQDPGQGLRLIYYSQIVNDFQKGDIAEGYSVSREKKESFPLTVTSAQKNPTAFYLCASSPGTGVGTEAFFGQGTRLTVV.

The rearrangement joins TRBV5-1 to TRBJ1-1, with 7 bases lining up with TRBD1. Germline assignment: CDR1 SGHRS and CDR2 YFSETQ. J was trimmed by 3 bases and V by 3 bases; bases with no gene match: 5. The CDR3 is 14 amino acids. CDR3 nucleotide sequence: TGCGCCAGCAGCTACGACAGGGTTTACACTGAAGCTTTCTTT. Protein sequence: CASSYDRVYTEAFF.

This clone was detected only once. The chain is built from TRBV6-6 and TRBJ2-7; 8 nucleotides line up with TRBD2. From germline, CDR1 is MNHNY and CDR2 SVGAGI (reference sequence). Trimming removed 7 bases from V and 5 bases from J; junction bases left unmatched: 10. The CDR3 is 14 residues long. The CDR3 nucleotides read TGTGCCAGCACCCGGGGGGGCGGGGTTGACGAGCAGTACTTC. This codes for CASTRGGGVDEQYF.

Comments on this clone: One end of the junction is discordant with germline, which a read error may explain. The chain combines TRBV6-1 with TRBJ1-2, with 9 bases lining up with TRBD1. Per germline, CDR1 MNHNS and CDR2 SASEGT. The CDR3 consists of 12 residues. This chain's CDR3 is CASSEGGQGPGF. The CDR3 bases are TGTGCCAGCAGTGAAGGAGGACAGGGGCCGGGCTTC.

This chain uses TRBV11-2 with TRBJ2-1; 10 bases map to TRBD2. The V gene's germline CDR1 is SGHAT and CDR2 FQNNGV. This CDR3 region has 16 residues. The ends lost 1 base at V and 2 bases at J; junction bases unmatched: 2. This chain's CDR3 is CASSLASGSPYNEQFF. The CDR3 nucleotides are TGTGCCAGCAGCTTAGCTAGCGGGAGTCCCTACAATGAGCAGTTCTTC.

This chain uses TRBV5-1 with TRBJ2-1; a weak D match, TRBD1 (6 bases). The CDR3 totals 16 residues. V was pared by 5 bases and J by 0 bases, with 15 bases between. Germline V gene sequence: CDR1 SGHRS, CDR2 YFSETQ. CDR3 bases: TGCGCCAGCAGTCCCCGGACAGAGATCTCCTACAATGAGCAGTTCTTC. Encoded protein: CASSPRTEISYNEQFF.